These T cell receptor beta chains were read from a single sample in a study of shared clonotypes between healthy human individuals. The protocol was immunoSEQ multiplex PCR, while the TCRdb copy is restricted to in-frame clones and leaves out a portion. The sample consists of some 2.1 million clones, roughly 93% of them appearing once. Sequences were obtained from naive CD8+ T cells from PBMCs. These receptors originate from a man younger than 30 in good health. Some clones in this sample may be carry-over from other donors' samples. Both conserved end residues are part of each CDR3. Each record gives: clone size, J gene, V gene, D gene, CDR3 DNA, CDR3 protein. The D gene is left open where the match is weak. Clone size is shown for a subset of rows, as once, few, many or a class of expanded clone.

>NA|TRBJ2-7|TRBV5-8|NA
TGTGCCAGCAGCTTGTCTCAAGCCTCCTACGAGCAGTACTTC
CASSLSQASYEQYF
>NA|TRBJ1-5|TRBV21-1|NA
TGTGCCAGCAGCAAAGAACAAGGCGCCCCTCTTTATAGCAATCAGCCCCAGCATTTT
CASSKEQGAPLYSNQPQHF
>NA|TRBJ1-3|TRBV7-9|NA
TGTGCCAGCAGCTTTCCTGGAAACACCATATATTTT
CASSFPGNTIYF
>NA|TRBJ2-3|TRBV7-9|NA
TGTGCCAGCAGCTTAAATAGGAGGGCAGATACGCAGTATTTT
CASSLNRRADTQYF
>NA|TRBJ2-7|TRBV27|TRBD2
TGTGCCAGCATGTTGACTAGCGGAGGGTACGAGCAGTACTTC
CASMLTSGGYEQYF
>NA|TRBJ2-1|TRBV19|TRBD2
TGTGCCAGTAGATTAGCGGGAGTGGCCTACAATGAGCAGTTCTTC
CASRLAGVAYNEQFF
>NA|TRBJ2-2|TRBV7-9|NA
TGTGCCAGCACCCCTTATACCGGGGAGCTGTTTTTT
CASTPYTGELFF
>few|TRBJ2-7|TRBV5-1|NA
TGCGCCAGCAGCTTCGACAGCTACGAGCAGTACTTC
CASSFDSYEQYF
>NA|TRBJ2-2|TRBV5-6|NA
TGTGCCAGCAGCTTGATACCCGGGGAGCTGTTTTTT
CASSLIPGELFF
>NA|TRBJ1-5|TRBV19|NA
TGTGCCAGCCATATGGGCGGTTATAGCAATCAGCCCCAGCATTTT
CASHMGGYSNQPQHF
>NA|TRBJ2-3|TRBV6-5|NA
TGTGCCAGCAGTTACGGGCCGATAGATACGCAGTATTTT
CASSYGPIDTQYF
>NA|TRBJ2-7|TRBV28|TRBD1
TGTGCCAGCAGTCCAGGACCGCCCGGGACAGGGGGTACCTACGAGCAGTACTTC
CASSPGPPGTGGTYEQYF
>NA|TRBJ2-1|TRBV28|TRBD2
TGTGCCAGCAGTTTATTTCTAGCGGGAGAACGTGAGCAGTTCTTC
CASSLFLAGEREQFF
>NA|TRBJ2-7|TRBV5-6|TRBD2
TGTGCCAGCAGCGCGGGACTAGCGCTAACCTACGAGCAGTACTTC
CASSAGLALTYEQYF
>NA|TRBJ2-7|TRBV6-5|NA
TGTGCCAGCGCCAGCACCTACGAGCAGTACTTC
CASASTYEQYF
>once|TRBJ2-1|TRBV14|NA
TGTGCCAGCAGCCAAGGTCTGCGGGACGCTGAGCAGTTCTTC
CASSQGLRDAEQFF
>few|TRBJ1-5|TRBV28|NA
TGTGCCAGCAGTTTCCTTCGGGGCCAGCCCCAGCATTTT
CASSFLRGQPQHF
>NA|TRBJ2-2|TRBV27|NA
TGTGCCAGCAGCCTATTAGGAATTGGAGGGAACACCGGGGAGCTGTTTTTT
CASSLLGIGGNTGELFF
>NA|TRBJ1-1|TRBV7-3|NA
TGTGCCAGCAGCTTATCCGGGGGCACTGAAGCTTTCTTT
CASSLSGGTEAFF
>NA|TRBJ2-7|TRBV2|TRBD1
TGTGCCACCGACGGACAGTGGGTTGGGGACAGGGGGTTCTACGAGCAGTACTTC
CATDGQWVGDRGFYEQYF
>NA|TRBJ2-5|TRBV21-1|NA
TGTGCCAGCAGCAACATAAGGACAGACCAAGAGACCCAGTACTTC
CASSNIRTDQETQYF
>NA|TRBJ2-2|TRBV19|TRBD2
TGTGCCAGTTCGAACCGGGGGGAGCGCGTCGGGGAGCTGTTTTTT
CASSNRGERVGELFF
>few|TRBJ1-3|TRBV12-5|TRBD1
TGTGCTAGTGGTAGGGACAGGTACACCATATATTTT
CASGRDRYTIYF
>NA|TRBJ1-2|TRBV4-2|TRBD1
TGTGCCAGCAGCCAAGAGGTGTCGGGCAGGGGGACGCGCGGCTACACCTTC
CASSQEVSGRGTRGYTF
>NA|TRBJ1-4|TRBV30|TRBD1
TGTGCCTGGAGTGTCGGTATCAGGGGGGAGAATGAAAAACTGTTTTTT
CAWSVGIRGENEKLFF
>NA|TRBJ1-1|TRBV4-2|NA
TGTGCCAGCAGCCAACAACGGGTGAACACTGAAGCTTTCTTT
CASSQQRVNTEAFF
>NA|TRBJ1-1|TRBV10-3|NA
TGTGCCATCAGACAGGGTATTGAAGCTTTCTTT
CAIRQGIEAFF
>NA|TRBJ2-7|TRBV27|TRBD2
TGTGCCAGCAGTTCCGCTAGCGGACCTACCTACGAGCAGTACTTC
CASSSASGPTYEQYF
>once|TRBJ2-7|TRBV6-1|NA
TGTGCCAGCAGTGAAGGAGGCGGGATCTACGAGCAGTACTTC
CASSEGGGIYEQYF
>NA|TRBJ2-1|TRBV10-3|TRBD2
TGTGCCATCAGTGAGGGGGGAATAGCGGGAGAGTCCTACAATGAGCAGTTCTTC
CAISEGGIAGESYNEQFF
>NA|TRBJ2-5|TRBV5-6|TRBD1
TGTGCCAGCAGCTTGGGCGGGACAGGGACTATAGAGACCCAGTACTTC
CASSLGGTGTIETQYF
>NA|TRBJ2-2|TRBV4-3|NA
TGCGCCAGCAGCCAAGATACTAGGGAATATTCCTACACCGGGGAGCTGTTTTTT
CASSQDTREYSYTGELFF
>NA|TRBJ2-3|TRBV5-8|NA
TGTGCCAGCAGCTTGCTAGGGGCCGCCTACACAGATACGCAGTATTTT
CASSLLGAAYTDTQYF
>NA|TRBJ2-1|TRBV7-2|TRBD2
TGTGCCAGCCGGACCAGCGGGAGTTTATACAATGAGCAGTTCTTC
CASRTSGSLYNEQFF
>NA|TRBJ1-4|TRBV28|TRBD1
TGTGCCAGCAGGAGTGACGACAGGGACGGAGAAAAACTGTTTTTT
CASRSDDRDGEKLFF
>NA|TRBJ1-6|TRBV27|NA
TGTGCCAGCAGTTTAAGTCCCAATGGTTCACCCCTCCACTTT
CASSLSPNGSPLHF
>NA|TRBJ1-1|TRBV13|NA
TGTGCCAGCAGACCACACAACACTGAAGCTTTCTTT
CASRPHNTEAFF
>NA|TRBJ2-7|TRBV7-9|NA
TGTGCCAGCAGCTTAGGGGCAAAGGCCCAGTACTTC
CASSLGAKAQYF
>NA|TRBJ2-7|TRBV7-8|NA
TGTGCCAGCAGCTTAAGCCCCTTAGTCTACGAGCAGTACTTC
CASSLSPLVYEQYF
>NA|TRBJ2-3|TRBV7-9|TRBD1
TGTGCCAGCAGCCGAGGACAGGGGTCATTGTTCACAGATACGCAGTATTTT
CASSRGQGSLFTDTQYF
>NA|TRBJ2-7|TRBV27|TRBD2
TGTGCCAGCAGTGTTACTAGCGGGCTGATATACGAGCAGTACTTC
CASSVTSGLIYEQYF
>NA|TRBJ2-1|TRBV6-5|NA
TGTGCCAGCAGCCTCCTGTTGACTAGCAATGAGCAGTTCTTC
CASSLLLTSNEQFF
>NA|TRBJ1-4|TRBV15|TRBD1
TGTGCCACCAGCACCCGACAGGGGAGGGATGAAAAACTGTTTTTT
CATSTRQGRDEKLFF
>NA|TRBJ2-7|TRBV28|TRBD2
TGTGCCAGCAGACCCCCGGGCGGGAGCGTCTACGAGCAGTACTTC
CASRPPGGSVYEQYF
>NA|TRBJ2-2|TRBV5-4|TRBD2
TGTGCCAGCAGCTTGGTTATAGCGGGGCCCACCGGGGAGCTGTTTTTT
CASSLVIAGPTGELFF
>NA|TRBJ1-4|TRBV7-9|TRBD1
TGTGCCAGCAGCCCAGACCGGGACAGGGTAACCTATAATGAAAAACTGTTTTTT
CASSPDRDRVTYNEKLFF
>NA|TRBJ2-3|TRBV7-9|NA
TGTGCCAGCAGCTCCCTAGCGCAAAGCACAGATACGCAGTATTTT
CASSSLAQSTDTQYF
>NA|TRBJ1-4|TRBV5-5|NA
TGTGCCAGCAGCTTAGACAGGTTTAATGAAAAACTGTTTTTT
CASSLDRFNEKLFF
>NA|TRBJ2-2|TRBV21-1|NA
TGTGCCAGCAGCAAAGGACGGGACGCGAACACCGGGGAGCTGTTTTTT
CASSKGRDANTGELFF
>NA|TRBJ1-5|TRBV7-9|NA
TGTGCCAGCAGTGAGTACGCGGGACCCCAGCATTTT
CASSEYAGPQHF